The 4 T cell receptor beta chains below all came from one sample that was sequenced in a study of T cell changes during pregnancy in multiple sclerosis. The table came from immunoSEQ multiplex PCR; TCRdb's copy has only in-frame clones and leaves some out. The sample carries 79,000 or so clones, 70% to 90% recorded once. The sequenced sample was peripheral blood, obtained before pregnancy. These receptors were obtained from a female donor with multiple sclerosis, enrolled in a pregnancy study.

This chain uses TRBV7-9 with TRBJ2-7; TRBD1 aligns across 7 bases. CDR3 size: 13 residues. J gave up 6 bases and V 1 base, and 3 bases lay outside the gene matches. CDR1 is SEHNR, CDR2 FQNEAQ, per germline (reference sequence). In DNA, the CDR3 is TGTGCCAGCAGCTTAGAGACAGGGTCCGAGCAGTACTTC. This sequence encodes CASSLETGSEQYF.

This chain joins TRBV6-5 and TRBJ2-7; 7 bases fit TRBD1. The germline V gene encodes CDR1 MNHEY and CDR2 SVGAGI. The CDR3 loop spans 11 amino acids. V was pared by 9 bases and J by 7 bases, with 6 bases of the junction left unmatched. The CDR3 spells CASGTAREQYF. DNA of the CDR3: TGTGCCAGTGGGACAGCCAGGGAGCAGTACTTC.

Only a few counts were recorded for this clone. The CDR3 protein is CASSQVGQINSPLHF. The CDR3 nucleotides read TGTGCCAGCAGCCAAGTGGGACAGATAAATTCACCCCTCCACTTT. The V gene is TRBV4-2, the J gene TRBJ1-6; 7 nucleotides line up with TRBD1. CDR1 and CDR2 from the germline V gene are LGHNA and YNFKEQ. V lost 1 base to trimming and J lost 7 bases; unmatched junction nucleotides: 4. CDR3 length equals 15 residues.

This chain connects TRBV18 to TRBJ1-1, with a weak D call TRBD1 (5 bases). CDR1 is KGHSH, CDR2 LQKENI, per germline. CDR3 length: 17 residues. The germline V and J ends were trimmed by 6 bases and 4 bases, with 24 bases remaining between them. The CDR3 sequence is CASSPFRLGQGGTEAFF. The CDR3 DNA sequence: TGTGCCAGCTCCCCATTCCGACTAGGGCAGGGCGGCACTGAAGCTTTCTTT. Complete variable domain (other parts from reference TRBV18 and TRBJ1-1): NAGVMQNPRHLVRRRGQEARLRCSPMKGHSHVYWYRQLPEEGLKFMVYLQKENIIDESGMPKERFSAEFPKEGPSILRIQQVVRGDSAAYFCASSPFRLGQGGTEAFFGQGTRLTVV.